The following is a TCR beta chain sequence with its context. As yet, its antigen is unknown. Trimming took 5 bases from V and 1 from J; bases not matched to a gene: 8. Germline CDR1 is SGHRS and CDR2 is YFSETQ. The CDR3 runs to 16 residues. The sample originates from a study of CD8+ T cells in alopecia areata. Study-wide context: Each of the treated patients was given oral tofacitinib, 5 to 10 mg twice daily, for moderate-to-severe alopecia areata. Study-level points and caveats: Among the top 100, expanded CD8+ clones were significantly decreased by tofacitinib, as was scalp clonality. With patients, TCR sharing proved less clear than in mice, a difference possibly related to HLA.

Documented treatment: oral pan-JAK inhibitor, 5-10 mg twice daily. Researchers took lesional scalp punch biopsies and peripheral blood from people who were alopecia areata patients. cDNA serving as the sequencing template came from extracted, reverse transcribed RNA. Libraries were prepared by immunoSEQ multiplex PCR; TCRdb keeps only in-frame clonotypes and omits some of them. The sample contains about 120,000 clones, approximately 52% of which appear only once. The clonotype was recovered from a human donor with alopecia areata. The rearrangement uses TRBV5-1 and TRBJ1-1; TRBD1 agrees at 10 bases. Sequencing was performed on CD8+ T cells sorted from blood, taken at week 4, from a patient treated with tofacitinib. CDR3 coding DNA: TGCGCCAGCAGGTACGGGGGACAGGGGAAGAACACTGAAGCTTTCTTT. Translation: CASRYGGQGKNTEAFF.